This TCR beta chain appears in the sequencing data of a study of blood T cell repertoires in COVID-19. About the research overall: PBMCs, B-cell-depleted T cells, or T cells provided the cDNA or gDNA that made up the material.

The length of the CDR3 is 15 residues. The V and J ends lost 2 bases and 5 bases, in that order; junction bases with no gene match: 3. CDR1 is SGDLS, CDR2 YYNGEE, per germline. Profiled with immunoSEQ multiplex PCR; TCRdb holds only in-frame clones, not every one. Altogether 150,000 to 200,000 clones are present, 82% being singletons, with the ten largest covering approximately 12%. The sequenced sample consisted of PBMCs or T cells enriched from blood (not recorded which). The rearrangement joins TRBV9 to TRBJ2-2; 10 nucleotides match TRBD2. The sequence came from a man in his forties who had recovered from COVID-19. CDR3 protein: CASSVLAGVTGELFF. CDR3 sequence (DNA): TGTGCCAGCAGCGTTCTAGCGGGAGTAACCGGGGAGCTGTTTTTT. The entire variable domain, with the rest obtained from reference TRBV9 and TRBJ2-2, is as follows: DSGVTQTPKHLITATGQRVTLRCSPRSGDLSVYWYQQSLDQGLQFLIQYYNGEERAKGNILERFSAQQFPDLHSELNLSSLELGDSALYFCASSVLAGVTGELFFGEGSRLTVL.